This T cell receptor (beta chain) was captured by sequencing in a study of blood T cell repertoires in COVID-19. Study details: The United States, Italy and Spain provided the acute and convalescent COVID-19 samples. Sample material is recorded as cDNA or gDNA derived from T cells, B-cell-depleted T cells, or PBMCs.

The authors' processing: Reference gene primer amplification gave nucleated cell count estimates. Data came from immunoSEQ multiplex PCR; TCRdb stores just in-frame clones and leaves some out. Clonal size and the V and J genes are those of that table, whereas D and trimming came from the DNA. Of approximately 100,000 clones listed, less than 85% are singletons. The CDR3 totals 16 residues. The table lists this clone with a few counts. The chain has TRBV21-1 and TRBJ1-3; the D call TRBD1 from the table was never checked on the DNA. TRBV21-1 is marked as a pseudogene. This clonotype was sampled from a man aged 65 to 85 with active or convalescent COVID-19. Sequenced material: peripheral blood. The CDR3 DNA reads TGTGCCAGCAGCAAAGAGGGGTCAAGCTCTGGAAACACCATATATTTT. Translating it yields CASSKEGSSSGNTIYF.